Listed below are T cell receptor beta chains from one sample, sequenced in a study of cytomegalovirus exposure and HLA in healthy donors. Profiling relied on immunoSEQ multiplex PCR, and the TCRdb table lists in-frame clones only, not all of them. Of over 150,000 clones detected, about 84% appear once; the ten largest clones hold around 5%. The sample was PBMCs. The source of these receptors is a man younger than 30 in good health and CMV-seronegative. Both conserved end residues are part of each CDR3. Each record gives: D gene, J gene, clone size, V gene, CDR3 protein, CDR3 DNA. D genes are given only for firm matches. The listing skips clone size in some rows; elsewhere it reads once, few, many or a size class.

D: .
J: TRBJ2-1
size: .
V: TRBV4-3
CDR3: CASSHRTGGDEQFF
DNA: TGCGCCAGCAGCCACCGGACAGGAGGGGATGAGCAGTTCTTC

D: .
J: TRBJ2-7
size: .
V: TRBV5-6
CDR3: CASSLFKRANEQYF
DNA: TGTGCCAGCAGCTTGTTCAAGAGGGCTAACGAGCAGTACTTC

D: TRBD1
J: TRBJ1-3
size: .
V: TRBV4-1
CDR3: CASSQDWGGQGSRNTIYF
DNA: TGCGCCAGCAGCCAAGATTGGGGAGGACAGGGATCAAGAAACACCATATATTTT

D: .
J: TRBJ2-1
size: .
V: TRBV13
CDR3: CASSSPGTGDYNEQFF
DNA: TGTGCCAGCAGCTCCCCGGGGACGGGAGACTACAATGAGCAGTTCTTC

D: .
J: TRBJ1-4
size: .
V: TRBV2
CDR3: CASRGNEGEKLFF
DNA: TGTGCCAGCAGAGGGAACGAGGGTGAAAAACTGTTTTTT

D: .
J: TRBJ1-1
size: .
V: TRBV7-8
CDR3: CASSSGTPKWDTEAFF
DNA: TGTGCCAGCAGCTCCGGGACACCCAAATGGGACACTGAAGCTTTCTTT

D: .
J: TRBJ1-2
size: .
V: TRBV6-1
CDR3: CASLGVRGANYGYTF
DNA: TGTGCCAGCCTAGGGGTGCGGGGCGCTAACTATGGCTACACCTTC

D: .
J: TRBJ2-3
size: .
V: TRBV5-6
CDR3: CASSLAAGLSTDTQYF
DNA: TGTGCCAGCAGCTTGGCAGCGGGCCTAAGCACAGATACGCAGTATTTT

D: .
J: TRBJ2-7
size: .
V: TRBV7-9
CDR3: CASSLSEAYEQYF
DNA: TGTGCCAGCAGCTTATCAGAAGCCTACGAGCAGTACTTC

D: TRBD1
J: TRBJ2-1
size: .
V: TRBV4-2
CDR3: CASSRDTGGTYNEQFF
DNA: TGTGCCAGCAGCCGAGATACAGGGGGCACCTACAATGAGCAGTTCTTC

D: .
J: TRBJ1-5
size: few
V: TRBV12-5
CDR3: CASGPRERGNNQPQHF
DNA: TGTGCTAGCGGGCCCCGCGAACGAGGGAACAATCAGCCCCAGCATTTT

D: TRBD1
J: TRBJ1-2
size: .
V: TRBV7-9
CDR3: CASSPITGDWYGYTF
DNA: TGTGCCAGCAGCCCAATTACAGGGGACTGGTATGGCTACACCTTC

D: .
J: TRBJ2-5
size: .
V: TRBV7-6
CDR3: CASSLVDIETQYF
DNA: TGTGCCAGCAGCTTGGTGGACATCGAGACCCAGTACTTC

D: .
J: TRBJ2-3
size: .
V: TRBV7-9
CDR3: CASSPTRFITDTQYF
DNA: TGTGCCAGCAGCCCGACACGCTTTATCACAGATACGCAGTATTTT

D: TRBD1
J: TRBJ1-3
size: .
V: TRBV6-4
CDR3: CASRGQYSGNTIYF
DNA: TGTGCCAGCAGGGGACAGTACTCTGGAAACACCATATATTTT

D: TRBD2
J: TRBJ2-7
size: .
V: TRBV5-1
CDR3: CASSFSGTSQPEQYF
DNA: TGCGCCAGCAGCTTTAGCGGGACTAGCCAACCTGAGCAGTACTTC

D: TRBD1
J: TRBJ1-2
size: .
V: TRBV6-4
CDR3: CASNLGGDYGYTF
DNA: TGTGCCAGCAACCTAGGGGGCGACTATGGCTACACCTTC

D: TRBD2
J: TRBJ2-1
size: .
V: TRBV18
CDR3: CASSSRLAGSSYNEQFF
DNA: TGTGCCAGCTCATCCAGACTAGCGGGCAGCTCCTACAATGAGCAGTTCTTC

D: TRBD2
J: TRBJ2-5
size: once
V: TRBV9
CDR3: CASSRSGRATETQYF
DNA: TGTGCCAGCAGCCGTAGCGGGAGGGCCACCGAGACCCAGTACTTC

D: TRBD2
J: TRBJ2-5
size: .
V: TRBV4-2
CDR3: CASSQDLLAGEGVTQYF
DNA: TGTGCCAGCAGCCAAGACCTACTAGCGGGAGAAGGGGTGACCCAGTACTTC

D: TRBD2
J: TRBJ2-3
size: .
V: TRBV7-2
CDR3: CASSLAQAGADTQYF
DNA: TGTGCCAGCAGCTTAGCTCAGGCGGGAGCAGATACGCAGTATTTT

D: .
J: TRBJ2-7
size: .
V: TRBV7-9
CDR3: CASSPEQGPHEQYF
DNA: TGTGCCAGCAGCCCTGAACAGGGACCCCACGAGCAGTACTTC